Sequencing of this T cell receptor (beta chain) was carried out in a study of cytomegalovirus exposure and HLA in healthy donors. Deletions cut 2 bases from V and 5 bases from J, with 15 bases between. The germline V gene has CDR1 WNHNN and CDR2 SYGVQD (reference sequence). The CDR3 covers 15 residues. Among the 120 subjects of the validation cohort, separate from the approximately 660-subject first cohort, were the donors. The study, taken as a whole, reports: Rarity characterized most TCR sequences, yet some public TCRs appeared in many donors.

A word on this clone: The antigen is not known.

Measured with immunoSEQ multiplex PCR; TCRdb has only the in-frame clones, and not every one. The data show 100,000 to 150,000 clones, with 94% seen just once and 1% to 1.5% held by the top ten. Specimen: PBMCs. The chain has TRBV10-1 and TRBJ2-5; possibly TRBD1 for D (8 bases). The receptor's source is a woman under 30 in good health and CMV-seronegative. CDR3 nucleotides: TGCGCCAGCAGTGAGGACAGGGGAGGGCAGGAGACCCAGTACTTC. This codes for CASSEDRGGQETQYF.